This passage covers 8 T cell receptor beta chains from one sample sequenced in a study of cytomegalovirus exposure and HLA in healthy donors (TCRdb year 2017). Preparation of the library involved the immunoSEQ multiplex PCR assay. For the multiplex PCR, a mixture combining 60 forward primers for TCR Vbeta segments and 13 reverse primers for TCR Jbeta segments was used. Here the immuneACCESS table is served through TCRdb, limited to in-frame sequences with V and J called. Missing clones are a known gap in these copies; in checked studies unresolved V genes cover under half, and the rest lacks a known reason. The sample profile shows around 63,000 clones; roughly three quarters of them were found once. 2.9% of the sample is taken by the ten largest. The sequenced material came from PBMCs. The receptors stem from a woman aged 25 to 39 in good health and CMV-seronegative.

This clone occurred a few times. The chain uses TRBV6-1 and TRBJ1-1; 7 nucleotides match TRBD1. The CDR3 totals 15 residues. CDR1 and CDR2 from the germline V gene are MNHNS and SASEGT. After removal of 6 bases from V and 2 bases from J, the junction contained 9 bases not matched to a gene. Here the CDR3 reads CASSVEGTVNTEAFF. The CDR3 bases are TGTGCCAGCAGCGTAGAGGGGACAGTTAACACTGAAGCTTTCTTT.

This clone has a handful of counts. The J gene is TRBJ2-1, the V gene TRBV21-1; the table's D call, TRBD1, was not checked against the DNA. TRBV21-1 is tagged as a pseudogene. This CDR3 has 14 amino acids. CDR3 amino acids: CASKGAGLDNEQFF. The CDR3 DNA is TGTGCCAGTAAGGGGGCAGGTTTGGACAATGAGCAGTTCTTC.

The J gene is TRBJ2-3, the V gene TRBV11-3, with 8 bases aligning to TRBD2. CDR3 size: 17 residues. J was trimmed by 3 bases and V by 5 bases; bases with no gene match: 13. The germline CDR1 and CDR2 sequences are SGHNT and YENEEA. Written as DNA, the CDR3 is TGTGCCAGCAGCGCCGGACAAAAAGCGGGAGAAACAGATACGCAGTATTTT. Protein: CASSAGQKAGETDTQYF.

V gene TRBV7-2 combines with J gene TRBJ1-3, with 7 bases identical to TRBD1. This CDR3 is 15 amino acids long. After removal of 5 bases from V and 0 bases from J, the junction contained 4 bases not matched to a gene. Germline CDR1 SGHTA, CDR2 FQGNSA. CDR3 nucleotide sequence: TGTGCCAGCAGCCGGACAGGCGACTCTGGAAACACCATATATTTT. This codes for CASSRTGDSGNTIYF.

A few counts support this clone. The chain carries TRBV19 and TRBJ2-7, with TRBD1 as a possible D gene (5 bases). Trimming took 1 base from V and 2 from J, leaving 9 bases between them. This CDR3 comprises 14 residues. Germline CDR1 LNHDA, CDR2 SQIVND (reference sequence). The CDR3 loop reads CASSIGGGAYEQYV. CDR3 bases: TGTGCCAGTAGTATAGGGGGCGGCGCCTACGAGCAGTACGTC.

This chain links TRBV10-1 with TRBJ2-7; 7 bases agree with TRBD1. Losses at the gene ends were 7 bases for V and 8 bases for J; bases not matched to a gene: 8. Germline lookup yields CDR1 WNHNN and CDR2 SYGVQD (reference sequence). The CDR3 covers 12 residues. The CDR3 DNA is TGCGCCAGCACAAAGACAGGGAACAAGCAGTACGTC. Residues: CASTKTGNKQYV.

The chain has TRBV15 and TRBJ1-5, with D perhaps matching TRBD1 (5 bases). The V end was cut by 3 bases, the J end by 2 bases, with 14 bases between. This CDR3 has 16 residues. Looked up from germline, CDR1 is LNHNV and CDR2 is YYDKDF (reference sequence). Here the CDR3 DNA reads TGTGCCACCAGCAGGGAGGGGACCAGGCGCAATCAGCCCCAGCATTTT. Its protein is CATSREGTRRNQPQHF.

V is TRBV11-1 and J is TRBJ2-7; 8 bases match TRBD2. J was trimmed by 0 bases and V by 2 bases; bases with no gene match: 0. The CDR3 has 14 residues. Germline-derived CDR1 and CDR2 are SGHAT and FQDESV (reference sequence). CDR3 protein: CASSLLAGSYEQYV. CDR3 nucleotide sequence: TGTGCCAGCAGCTTACTAGCGGGCTCCTACGAGCAGTACGTC.